These 14 T cell receptor beta chains originate from one sample sequenced in a study of early T cells in non-severe SARS-CoV-2 infection (dated by TCRdb to the early 2020s). The library was built by means of 5' RACE. Sequenced on a NextSeq 500. TCRdb trimmed the raw reads at Q25, called clones with MiXCR and kept productive beta chains. Rows are combined by CDR3 protein, so each entry shows the most common genes and DNA. The sample has tens of thousands of distinct CDR3 sequences on record, approximately 14% of them singletons. The top ten clones comprise approximately 1.3% of the sample. Sequenced input: whole blood. Receptors were obtained from an adult who was a healthcare worker with PCR-confirmed SARS-CoV-2 infection or an uninfected control (not recorded which).

At least ten counts were recorded for this clonotype. The V and J genes are TRBV7-2 and TRBJ2-3; maybe TRBD1 (5 bases). The CDR3 consists of 15 residues. Between the trimmed V and J ends, which lost 5 bases and 2 bases, there was a span of 14 bases. Germline V gene sequence: CDR1 SGHTA, CDR2 FQGNSA. The CDR3 sequence: CASSIQVSATDTQYF. The CDR3 nucleotides are TGTGCCAGCAGCATACAGGTTTCCGCCACAGATACGCAGTATTTT.

The chain has TRBV10-2 and TRBJ1-1; no clear D gene. V was clipped by 5 bases and J by 6 bases, with 13 bases between them. The CDR3 spans 13 residues. Germline assignment: CDR1 WSHSY and CDR2 SAAADI. CDR3 DNA: TGCGCCAGCAGTCCCATCTCACGGGCTGAAGCTTTCTTT. As protein: CASSPISRAEAFF.

This clonotype was counted a few times. This chain links TRBV6-2 or TRBV6-3 with TRBJ2-7, with a tentative D call TRBD1 (6 bases). CDR1 and CDR2 (germline): MNHEY, SVGEGT. Trimming took 2 bases from V and 3 from J, leaving 14 bases between them. The CDR3 has 15 residues. CDR3 coding DNA: TGTGCCAGCAGTTACGAAGGGACACTATTCTACGAGCAGTACTTC. It codes for CASSYEGTLFYEQYF.

The V gene is TRBV6-2 or TRBV6-3, the J gene TRBJ2-5; D remains ambiguous. V gave up 7 bases and J gave up 3 bases, with 15 bases separating them. This CDR3 has 14 residues. Looked up from germline, CDR1 is MNHEY and CDR2 is SVGEGT. The CDR3 sequence is CASTEWGRKETQYF. CDR3 nucleotide sequence: TGTGCCAGCACCGAATGGGGTAGAAAAGAGACCCAGTACTTC.

This chain uses TRBV29-1 with TRBJ1-2; no definite D call. The germline V gene has CDR1 SQVTM and CDR2 ANQGSEA. V was pared by 6 bases and J by 4 bases, with 18 bases between. The CDR3 sequence is 14 residues long. The CDR3 reads CSVDPPTPPYGYTF. The CDR3 nucleotides are TGCAGCGTCGATCCACCAACACCACCCTATGGCTACACCTTC.

This clonotype was seen a handful of times. The chain employs TRBV11-2 and TRBJ1-6, with D hard to call. The germline V gene encodes CDR1 SGHAT and CDR2 FQNNGV. The ends were cut back, 5 bases at V and 7 bases at J, with 18 bases in the middle. The CDR3 loop spans 16 amino acids. CDR3 nucleotide sequence: TGTGCCAGCAGCACCACCCGAGGGAAGCGGAATTCACCCCTCCACTTT. It specifies CASSTTRGKRNSPLHF.

J is TRBJ2-1 and V is TRBV6-6, with D possibly matching TRBD2 (6 bases). V was cut by 3 bases and J by 10 bases, with 7 bases left in between. The CDR3 totals 11 residues. Germline CDR1 MNHNY, CDR2 SVGAGI (reference sequence). The chain's CDR3 is CASSYRGEQFF. The CDR3 bases are TGTGCCAGCAGTTATCGGGGGGAGCAGTTCTTC.

This clonotype was recorded many times. The chain recombines TRBV2 with TRBJ2-2; the D gene is possibly TRBD2 (6 bases). V gave up 5 bases and J gave up 8 bases, with 12 bases separating them. Looked up from germline, CDR1 is SNHLY and CDR2 is FYNNEI. The CDR3 covers 13 residues. The DNA for the CDR3 is TGTGCCAGCAGTTTACGCGGGGCTGGGGAGCTGTTTTTT. Translation gives CASSLRGAGELFF. Combining the CDR3 with reference TRBV2 and TRBJ2-2 gives the whole variable domain EPEVTQTPSHQVTQMGQEVILRCVPISNHLYFYWYRQILGQKVEFLVSFYNNEISEKSEIFDDQFSVERPDGSNFTLKIRSTKLEDSAMYFCASSLRGAGELFFGEGSRLTVL.

This clonotype was detected a few times. The chain employs TRBV20-1 and TRBJ2-7; 7 nucleotides agree with TRBD2. Germline V lookup: CDR1 DFQATT, CDR2 SNEGSKA (reference sequence). The CDR3 spans 15 residues. The V segment lost 0 bases and the J segment 2 bases; nucleotides outside the gene matches: 7. The chain's CDR3 is CSARDIRGDTYEQYF. CDR3 coding DNA: TGCAGTGCTAGAGATATCCGGGGGGATACCTACGAGCAGTACTTC.

This clonotype showed up just a few times. The chain combines TRBV20-1 with TRBJ1-1; D is ambiguous. Germline V CDR1 and CDR2: DFQATT, SNEGSKA (reference sequence). This CDR3 region has 13 residues. Trimming took 3 bases from V and 0 from J, leaving 8 bases between them. Here the CDR3 reads CSASLRLNTEAFF. DNA for the CDR3: TGCAGTGCTAGTTTAAGGTTGAACACTGAAGCTTTCTTT.

The sample holds many counts of this clonotype. This chain joins TRBV6-2 or TRBV6-3 and TRBJ2-7, with TRBD1 identical over 7 bases. The CDR3 length is 15 residues. The trim removed 7 bases at V and 1 base at J, leaving 10 bases unmatched. Germline V gives CDR1 MNHEY, CDR2 SVGEGT. The CDR3 DNA is TGTGCCAGCACTCCTACAGGGGTGATGTCCTACGAGCAGTACTTC. It yields the protein CASTPTGVMSYEQYF.

The sample holds many counts of this clonotype. V gene TRBV29-1 combines with J gene TRBJ1-2; TRBD1 matches at 12 bases. The ends lost 6 bases at V and 8 bases at J; junction bases unmatched: 10. The CDR3 consists of 14 residues. From germline, CDR1 is SQVTM and CDR2 ANQGSEA. CDR3 loop: CSVRPGQGARGYTF. As DNA, the CDR3 is TGCAGCGTGAGGCCGGGACAGGGGGCACGCGGCTACACCTTC.

V usage is TRBV3-1 and J usage is TRBJ2-2, with a possible D match to TRBD1 (5 bases). The V gene's germline CDR1 is LGHDT and CDR2 YNNKEL (reference sequence). Deletions cut 2 bases from V and 0 bases from J, with 10 bases between. CDR3 length equals 16 residues. CDR3 sequence reads: CASSQLRQSNTGELFF. DNA for the CDR3: TGTGCCAGCAGCCAACTCCGACAGTCGAACACCGGGGAGCTGTTTTTT.

This clonotype was recorded at least ten times. The chain combines TRBV7-2 with TRBJ1-1, with TRBD1 as a possible D gene (6 bases). The CDR3 consists of 13 residues. Germline loops: CDR1 SGHTA, CDR2 FQGNSA. V was pared by 4 bases and J by 3 bases, with 9 bases between. This chain's CDR3 is CASSSYRDTEAFF. In nucleotides, the CDR3 is TGTGCCAGCAGCTCCTACAGGGACACTGAAGCTTTCTTT.